The 5 T cell receptor beta chains given below trace back to one sample, sequenced in a study of Ad26.COV2.S vaccination and SARS-CoV-2 variants. Stated treatment: 19 received Ad26.COV2.S at low or high dose, single or two shots; 5 received placebo; per-sample allocation not given. At day 63 after the first vaccine or placebo injection, samples were drawn. Sequenced by immunoSEQ multiplex PCR; TCRdb stores in-frame clones only, minus some. The repertoire holds hundreds of thousands of clones, 70% to 90% seen once, with about 3.5% in the top ten. The specimen was peripheral blood, collected in a trial of Ad26.COV2.S vaccine versus placebo. These receptor sequences come from a person between 18 and 65 years old who received the Ad26.COV2.S COVID-19 vaccine or a placebo.

V usage is TRBV5-4 and J usage is TRBJ2-3; 9 bases are shared with TRBD1. J lost 3 bases, V lost 5 bases, and 4 bases had no gene match. CDR1 is SGHNT, CDR2 YYREEE, per germline (reference sequence). This CDR3 is 14 amino acids long. The CDR3 nucleotides are TGTGCCAGCAGAACCGGGACAGGGACAGATACGCAGTATTTT. This sequence encodes CASRTGTGTDTQYF.

V usage is TRBV14 and J usage is TRBJ2-7; D uncertain. The germline CDR1 and CDR2 sequences are SGHDN and FVKESK. V dropped 4 bases and J dropped 4 bases, with 17 bases sitting between them. This CDR3 region has 15 residues. The CDR3 nucleotides are TGTGCCAGCAGCCCCCTTGGGATAAAAGTTTACGAGCAGTACTTC. This codes for CASSPLGIKVYEQYF. Combining the CDR3 with reference TRBV14 and TRBJ2-7 gives the whole variable domain EAGVTQFPSHSVIEKGQTVTLRCDPISGHDNLYWYRRVMGKEIKFLLHFVKESKQDESGMPNNRFLAERTGGTYSTLKVQPAELEDSGVYFCASSPLGIKVYEQYFGPGTRLTVT.

The CDR3 is CASRRREAGELFF. The CDR3 DNA sequence: TGTGCCAGTAGGCGCAGGGAGGCCGGGGAGCTGTTTTTT. The gene calls are TRBV19 and TRBJ2-2, with D possibly being TRBD2 (6 bases). Germline lookup yields CDR1 LNHDA and CDR2 SQIVND (reference sequence). V dropped 6 bases and J dropped 6 bases, with 11 bases sitting between them. The CDR3 totals 13 residues.

The CDR3 reads CAISREVGQNYTF. For the CDR3, the DNA is TGTGCCATCAGTCGAGAAGTGGGACAAAACTACACCTTC. The chain couples TRBV10-3 to TRBJ1-2; possible D gene TRBD1, 6 bases. V was trimmed by 5 bases and J by 10 bases, leaving 17 bases between them. The CDR3 has 13 residues. The V gene's germline CDR1 is ENHRY and CDR2 SYGVKD.

V gene TRBV10-1 combines with J gene TRBJ2-5; D remains ambiguous. Per germline, CDR1 WNHNN and CDR2 SYGVQD (reference sequence). The CDR3 is 11 amino acids. V lost 6 bases, J lost 2 bases, and 4 bases lay in between. CDR3 bases: TGCGCCAGCAGCGATCAAGAGACCCAGTACTTC. Amino acids: CASSDQETQYF.